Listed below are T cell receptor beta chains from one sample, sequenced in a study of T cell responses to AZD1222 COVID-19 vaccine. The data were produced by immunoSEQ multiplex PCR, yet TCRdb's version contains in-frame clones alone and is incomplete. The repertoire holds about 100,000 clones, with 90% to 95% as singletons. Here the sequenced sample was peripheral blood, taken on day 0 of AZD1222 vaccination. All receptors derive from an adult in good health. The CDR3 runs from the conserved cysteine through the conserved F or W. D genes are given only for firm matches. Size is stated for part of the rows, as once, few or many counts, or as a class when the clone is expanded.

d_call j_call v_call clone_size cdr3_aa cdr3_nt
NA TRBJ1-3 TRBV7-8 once CASSLSMSAGNTIYF TGTGCCAGCAGCTTAAGTATGAGCGCTGGAAACACCATATATTTT
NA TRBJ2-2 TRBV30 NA CASGAQLSTGELFF TGTGCCTCGGGAGCCCAATTGAGCACCGGGGAGCTGTTTTTT
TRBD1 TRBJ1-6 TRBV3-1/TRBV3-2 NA CASSQDDRGNSPLHF TGTGCCAGCAGCCAAGACGACAGGGGCAATTCACCCCTCCACTTT
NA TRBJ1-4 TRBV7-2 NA CASSPGRPTGKLFF TGTGCCAGCAGCCCCGGGCGTCCCACGGGAAAACTGTTTTTT
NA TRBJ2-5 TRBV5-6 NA CASSSSGPRETQYF TGTGCCAGCAGCTCGTCGGGGCCGCGGGAGACCCAGTACTTC
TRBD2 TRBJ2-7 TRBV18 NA CASSRGGPGDEQYF TGTGCCAGCTCACGCGGGGGTCCTGGGGACGAGCAGTACTTC
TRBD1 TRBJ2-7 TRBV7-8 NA CASSQTGMEQQYF TGTGCCAGCAGCCAGACAGGGATGGAGCAGCAGTACTTC
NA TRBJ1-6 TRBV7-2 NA CASSWRHGYNSPLHF TGTGCCAGCAGCTGGAGGCATGGTTATAATTCACCCCTCCACTTT
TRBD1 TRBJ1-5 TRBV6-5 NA CASRKTGSSNQPQHF TGTGCCAGCAGAAAGACAGGGTCGAGCAATCAGCCCCAGCATTTT
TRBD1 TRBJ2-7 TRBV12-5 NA CASGRPPGTGGAGIYEQYF TGTGCTAGTGGCAGGCCTCCCGGGACAGGGGGCGCCGGAATATACGAGCAGTACTTC
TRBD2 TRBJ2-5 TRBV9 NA CASSVGPGTSGGVVGETQYF TGTGCCAGCAGCGTAGGGCCCGGGACTAGCGGGGGGGTCGTTGGCGAGACCCAGTACTTC
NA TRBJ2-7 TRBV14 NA CASSQLPGHEQYF TGTGCCAGCAGCCAACTACCGGGGCACGAGCAGTACTTC
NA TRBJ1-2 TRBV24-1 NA CATSDDSPAGLSWGYTF TGTGCCACCAGTGACGATTCCCCGGCGGGGTTATCTTGGGGCTACACCTTC